The entry below gives a single T cell receptor beta chain sequence along with its context. The antigen remains unidentified. TCRdb redid the calling of the 5' RACE reads with MiXCR, one entry per CDR3 protein. This table holds 50,000 or so distinct CDR3 sequences, about 11% found once. The data originate from a study of spatial heterogeneity in lung cancer. Study background: Sequenced were any available follow-up PBMC samples, which had been obtained a median of around two years after resection. Consistent detection of more beta-chain than alpha-chain sequences was observed.

Described time point: blood at routine non-recurrence follow-up after resection. Whole RNA came from tumor, nontumor lung or frozen PBMC and was sequenced without being sorted. V was clipped by 6 bases and J by 4 bases, with 10 bases between them. CDR3 length equals 12 residues. Looked up from germline, CDR1 is DFQATT and CDR2 is SNEGSKA (reference sequence). Study-level results: Ubiquitous expanded tumor TCRs were seen in blood more at resection than at follow-up.

The sample consisted of PBMCs, taken at follow-up. The chain recombines TRBV20-1 with TRBJ1-3; D call uncertain. This TCR derives from a male donor with early-stage non-small cell lung cancer. This CDR3 is CSARPGGNTIYF. The CDR3 coding sequence is TGCAGTGCCCGCCCGGGGGGAAACACCATATATTTT.